These 5 T cell receptor beta chains share one sample of origin, sequenced in a study of a mutant IDH1 vaccine in newly diagnosed glioma. What these receptors recognize is not known. This sample's time point: week 35, safety follow-up. In the vaccine, a single dose held 300 ug of the mutant IDH1 20-mer peptide, along with topical imiquimod. Sequencing used immunoSEQ multiplex PCR; TCRdb keeps in-frame clones, though not all of them. The sample lists tens of thousands of clones; roughly 80% were seen once. Here the sequenced sample was PBMCs, taken from a glioma patient whose treatment included an IDH1 peptide vaccine. Receptors were obtained from a woman aged 18-29 years with glioma.

Only a few counts were recorded for this clone. The chain is built from TRBV19 and TRBJ1-2, with 9 bases identical to TRBD1. This CDR3 spans 12 amino acids. The V gene's germline CDR1 is LNHDA and CDR2 SQIVND (reference sequence). The V and J ends lost 7 bases and 5 bases, in that order; junction bases with no gene match: 2. Written as DNA, the CDR3 is TGTGCCAGTAACAGGGGGCTGTATGGCTACACCTTC. Protein: CASNRGLYGYTF.

This rearrangement joins TRBV27 to TRBJ2-3; D gene unclear. The CDR3 covers 15 residues. Germline V CDR1 and CDR2: MNHEY, SMNVEV (reference sequence). V dropped 4 bases and J dropped 0 bases, with 11 bases sitting between them. The CDR3 DNA follows: TGTGCCAGCAGTTATACTATTACTAGCACAGATACGCAGTATTTT. This sequence encodes CASSYTITSTDTQYF.

The genes are TRBV30 and TRBJ1-2, with 7 bases that match TRBD1. This CDR3 is built from 13 residues. V shed 3 bases and J 5 bases; nucleotides not matched to a gene: 6. From germline, CDR1 is GTSNPN and CDR2 SVGIG (reference sequence). The CDR3 nucleotides are TGTGCCTGGAGCCCCCGGGACAGATATGGCTACACCTTC. This encodes CAWSPRDRYGYTF.

The V gene is TRBV5-6, the J gene TRBJ2-2, with 9 bases that match TRBD1. CDR1 and CDR2 (germline): SGHDT, YYEEEE. V gave up 3 bases and J gave up 2 bases; unmatched junction bases: 5. CDR3 length equals 16 residues. The CDR3 nucleotides read TGTGCCAGCAGCTGGCCGGGACAGGGCAACACCGGGGAGCTGTTTTTT. Amino acid sequence: CASSWPGQGNTGELFF. Complete variable domain (other parts from reference TRBV5-6 and TRBJ2-2): DAGVTQSPTHLIKTRGQQVTLRCSPKSGHDTVSWYQQALGQGPQFIFQYYEEEERQRGNFPDRFSGHQFPNYSSELNVNALLLGDSALYLCASSWPGQGNTGELFFGEGSRLTVL.

This clone was picked up a small number of times. V usage is TRBV7-8 and J usage is TRBJ1-2, with TRBD1 as a possible D gene (5 bases). V was clipped by 5 bases and J by 4 bases, with 11 bases between them. Germline V lookup: CDR1 SGHVS, CDR2 FQNEAQ. The CDR3 sequence is 13 residues long. The DNA of the CDR3 is TGTGCCAGCAGCCCGGACGGGACCTATGGCTACACCTTC. This codes for CASSPDGTYGYTF.